These T cell receptor beta chains were read from a single sample in a study of blood T cells in healthy people across ages. TCRdb recomputed calls from the 5' RACE reads with MiXCR, one row per CDR3 protein. Of over 1.5 million distinct CDR3 sequences in the sample, 40% to 55% are singletons; the top ten hold around 2.1%. Specimen: blood. Receptors originate from a woman in her 40s in good health. Each CDR3 is given with its conserved first and last residue. Fields, in order: CDR3 length, D gene, clone size, V gene, J gene, CDR3 protein, CDR3 DNA. D genes are given only for firm matches. A clone size is listed for some rows: how often the clone was seen (once, few, many), or a class if it is expanded.

len: 19
d_gene: TRBD1
abundance: -
v_gene: TRBV7-8
j_gene: TRBJ1-6
CDR3aa: CASSPDGDRGSSYNSPLHF
CDR3nt: TGTGCCAGCAGCCCCGATGGGGACAGGGGAAGCTCCTATAATTCACCCCTCCACTTT

len: 15
d_gene: -
abundance: -
v_gene: TRBV25-1
j_gene: TRBJ2-5
CDR3aa: CASSGAGADQETQYF
CDR3nt: TGTGCCAGCAGTGGGGCCGGGGCCGACCAAGAGACCCAGTACTTC

len: 15
d_gene: -
abundance: -
v_gene: TRBV6-5
j_gene: TRBJ1-2
CDR3aa: CASRVRWDTRYGYTF
CDR3nt: TGTGCCAGCAGGGTGAGATGGGATACCCGCTATGGCTACACCTTC

len: 16
d_gene: -
abundance: -
v_gene: TRBV4-3
j_gene: TRBJ2-3
CDR3aa: CASSQGPSVGTDTQYF
CDR3nt: TGCGCCAGCAGCCAAGGGCCCTCGGTCGGGACAGATACGCAGTATTTT

len: 13
d_gene: -
abundance: -
v_gene: TRBV6-5
j_gene: TRBJ1-2
CDR3aa: CASSDVAGNGYTF
CDR3nt: TGTGCCAGCAGTGACGTGGCGGGGAATGGCTACACCTTC

len: 15
d_gene: -
abundance: once
v_gene: TRBV6-2/TRBV6-3
j_gene: TRBJ2-1
CDR3aa: CASEGGSALYNEQFF
CDR3nt: TGTGCCAGCGAAGGGGGGAGTGCCCTCTACAATGAGCAGTTCTTC

len: 13
d_gene: -
abundance: -
v_gene: TRBV7-9
j_gene: TRBJ2-4
CDR3aa: CASSSVGVHIQYF
CDR3nt: TGTGCCAGCAGCTCCGTAGGGGTTCACATTCAGTACTTC

len: 14
d_gene: -
abundance: -
v_gene: TRBV6-6
j_gene: TRBJ1-1
CDR3aa: CASSYSAGAFEAFF
CDR3nt: TGTGCCAGCAGTTATTCTGCAGGCGCGTTCGAAGCTTTCTTT

len: 15
d_gene: TRBD1
abundance: -
v_gene: TRBV6-5
j_gene: TRBJ2-7
CDR3aa: CASSYGRGPSYEQYF
CDR3nt: TGTGCCAGCAGTTACGGAAGGGGGCCGTCCTACGAGCAGTACTTC

len: 14
d_gene: TRBD1
abundance: many
v_gene: TRBV5-1
j_gene: TRBJ2-5
CDR3aa: CASSTGGGQETQYF
CDR3nt: TGTGCCAGCAGTACAGGGGGCGGTCAAGAGACCCAGTACTTC

len: 13
d_gene: -
abundance: many
v_gene: TRBV10-2
j_gene: TRBJ2-1
CDR3aa: CASSEIPYNEQFF
CDR3nt: TGCGCCAGCAGTGAGATCCCTTACAATGAGCAGTTCTTC

len: 15
d_gene: TRBD2
abundance: once
v_gene: TRBV7-9
j_gene: TRBJ2-5
CDR3aa: CASSYNPGLAETQYF
CDR3nt: TGTGCCAGCAGCTACAACCCGGGACTAGCAGAGACCCAGTACTTC

len: 13
d_gene: -
abundance: -
v_gene: TRBV7-8
j_gene: TRBJ2-1
CDR3aa: CASSLALPSQQFF
CDR3nt: TGTGCCAGCAGCTTAGCCTTACCGAGCCAGCAGTTCTTC

len: 17
d_gene: TRBD1
abundance: -
v_gene: TRBV5-1
j_gene: TRBJ2-6
CDR3aa: CASKGQGGLSGANVLTF
CDR3nt: TGCGCCAGCAAGGGACAGGGGGGCCTCTCTGGGGCCAACGTCCTGACTTTC

len: 16
d_gene: TRBD2
abundance: few
v_gene: TRBV6-2/TRBV6-3
j_gene: TRBJ2-3
CDR3aa: CASSPQRGDSTDTQYF
CDR3nt: TGTGCCAGCAGTCCCCAGCGGGGGGATTCCACAGATACGCAGTATTTT

len: 13
d_gene: -
abundance: -
v_gene: TRBV6-6
j_gene: TRBJ1-4
CDR3aa: CASSPSLGEKLFF
CDR3nt: TGTGCCAGCAGCCCTTCCCTGGGTGAAAAACTGTTTTTT

len: 16
d_gene: TRBD2
abundance: -
v_gene: TRBV7-2
j_gene: TRBJ2-1
CDR3aa: CASSLVLAGFFNEQFF
CDR3nt: TGTGCCAGCAGCTTAGTACTAGCGGGGTTCTTCAATGAGCAGTTCTTC

len: 16
d_gene: TRBD1
abundance: -
v_gene: TRBV5-4
j_gene: TRBJ2-7
CDR3aa: CASSMDRGARPYEQYF
CDR3nt: TGTGCCAGCAGCATGGACAGGGGGGCTAGGCCCTACGAGCAGTACTTC

len: 13
d_gene: TRBD1
abundance: few
v_gene: TRBV7-2
j_gene: TRBJ2-1
CDR3aa: CASSWYRGNEQFF
CDR3nt: TGTGCCAGCAGCTGGTACAGGGGCAATGAGCAGTTCTTC

len: 13
d_gene: TRBD2
abundance: -
v_gene: TRBV28
j_gene: TRBJ2-1
CDR3aa: CASRGGWASEQFF
CDR3nt: TGTGCCAGCAGGGGGGGGTGGGCGAGTGAGCAGTTCTTC

len: 15
d_gene: -
abundance: -
v_gene: TRBV4-1
j_gene: TRBJ2-1
CDR3aa: CASSQQGSFYNEQFF
CDR3nt: TGCGCCAGCAGCCAACAGGGCTCTTTCTACAATGAGCAGTTCTTC

len: 15
d_gene: -
abundance: -
v_gene: TRBV7-8
j_gene: TRBJ2-3
CDR3aa: CASSTQYRDTDTQYF
CDR3nt: TGTGCCAGCAGCACCCAGTACCGGGACACAGATACGCAGTATTTT

len: 20
d_gene: -
abundance: -
v_gene: TRBV29-1
j_gene: TRBJ1-2
CDR3aa: CSVEIRRDVTNTGANYGYTF
CDR3nt: TGCAGCGTTGAAATACGCAGGGACGTAACCAATACAGGAGCTAATTATGGCTACACCTTC

len: 14
d_gene: TRBD1
abundance: once
v_gene: TRBV20-1
j_gene: TRBJ1-2
CDR3aa: CSARDTGEYYGYTF
CDR3nt: TGCAGTGCTAGAGATACAGGGGAGTACTATGGCTACACCTTC

len: 15
d_gene: -
abundance: few
v_gene: TRBV4-1
j_gene: TRBJ1-2
CDR3aa: CASSPRLLSNYGYTF
CDR3nt: TGCGCCAGCAGCCCCCGACTTCTATCGAACTATGGCTACACCTTC

len: 14
d_gene: -
abundance: -
v_gene: TRBV29-1
j_gene: TRBJ1-4
CDR3aa: CSVPQGATNEKLFF
CDR3nt: TGCAGCGTTCCGCAGGGAGCAACTAATGAAAAACTGTTTTTT

len: 15
d_gene: -
abundance: few
v_gene: TRBV20-1
j_gene: TRBJ2-7
CDR3aa: CSARDRWDAHYEQYF
CDR3nt: TGCAGTGCTAGAGATCGCTGGGACGCCCACTACGAGCAGTACTTC

len: 16
d_gene: TRBD1
abundance: -
v_gene: TRBV18
j_gene: TRBJ1-2
CDR3aa: CASSPPVRGRGYGYTF
CDR3nt: TGTGCCAGCTCACCACCGGTTAGGGGGCGAGGCTATGGCTACACCTTC

len: 14
d_gene: -
abundance: once
v_gene: TRBV6-5
j_gene: TRBJ2-3
CDR3aa: CASSYSGQRDTQYF
CDR3nt: TGTGCCAGCAGTTACAGTGGACAGCGGGATACGCAGTATTTT

len: 15
d_gene: TRBD2
abundance: few
v_gene: TRBV7-8
j_gene: TRBJ2-5
CDR3aa: CASSYDGTSGETQYF
CDR3nt: TGTGCCAGCAGCTATGACGGGACTAGCGGCGAGACCCAGTACTTC

len: 15
d_gene: -
abundance: -
v_gene: TRBV6-5
j_gene: TRBJ1-6
CDR3aa: CASSYAQGSLSPLHF
CDR3nt: TGTGCCAGCAGTTACGCCCAAGGGTCTTTGTCACCCCTCCACTTT

len: 16
d_gene: -
abundance: -
v_gene: TRBV16
j_gene: TRBJ1-2
CDR3aa: CASSQSDRGHRYGYTF
CDR3nt: TGTGCCAGCAGCCAATCGGACCGAGGCCATAGATATGGCTACACCTTC

len: 16
d_gene: TRBD2
abundance: -
v_gene: TRBV28
j_gene: TRBJ2-1
CDR3aa: CASSLAASGGRGEQFF
CDR3nt: TGTGCCAGCAGTTTAGCGGCTAGCGGGGGCCGGGGTGAGCAGTTCTTC

len: 16
d_gene: TRBD2
abundance: -
v_gene: TRBV7-9
j_gene: TRBJ2-3
CDR3aa: CASSFKRGASTDTQYF
CDR3nt: TGTGCCAGCAGCTTCAAGCGGGGGGCAAGCACAGATACGCAGTATTTT

len: 12
d_gene: -
abundance: -
v_gene: TRBV7-9
j_gene: TRBJ2-1
CDR3aa: CASSLSDNAEFF
CDR3nt: TGTGCCAGCAGCTTATCGGACAACGCGGAGTTCTTC

len: 16
d_gene: -
abundance: few
v_gene: TRBV11-1
j_gene: TRBJ2-1
CDR3aa: CASSWGDNRGSREQFF
CDR3nt: TGTGCCAGCAGCTGGGGAGATAACCGGGGCTCGAGGGAGCAGTTCTTC

len: 15
d_gene: -
abundance: -
v_gene: TRBV18
j_gene: TRBJ2-3
CDR3aa: CASSPLLQGTDTQYF
CDR3nt: TGTGCCAGCTCACCCCTTCTCCAAGGCACAGATACGCAGTATTTT

len: 12
d_gene: -
abundance: -
v_gene: TRBV28
j_gene: TRBJ2-1
CDR3aa: CASSLLQTIQFF
CDR3nt: TGTGCCAGCAGTCTGCTTCAGACAATCCAGTTCTTC

len: 13
d_gene: -
abundance: -
v_gene: TRBV11-2
j_gene: TRBJ1-1
CDR3aa: CASSFEGITEAFF
CDR3nt: TGTGCCAGCAGCTTTGAGGGGATCACTGAAGCTTTCTTT

len: 14
d_gene: TRBD2
abundance: -
v_gene: TRBV5-1
j_gene: TRBJ2-7
CDR3aa: CASSGSSGAYEQYF
CDR3nt: TGCGCCAGCAGCGGCTCTAGCGGGGCCTACGAGCAGTACTTC

len: 15
d_gene: -
abundance: -
v_gene: TRBV20-1
j_gene: TRBJ2-7
CDR3aa: CSARDRRLSRDEQYF
CDR3nt: TGCAGTGCTAGAGATAGGCGGTTATCTCGGGACGAGCAGTACTTC

len: 10
d_gene: -
abundance: -
v_gene: TRBV29-1
j_gene: TRBJ2-1
CDR3aa: CSVEDNEQFF
CDR3nt: TGCAGCGTGGAGGACAATGAGCAGTTCTTC

len: 16
d_gene: TRBD2
abundance: -
v_gene: TRBV6-5
j_gene: TRBJ2-1
CDR3aa: CASSFFSGGAYNEQFF
CDR3nt: TGTGCCAGCAGTTTTTTCAGCGGGGGGGCCTACAATGAGCAGTTCTTC

len: 15
d_gene: -
abundance: few
v_gene: TRBV7-2
j_gene: TRBJ1-5
CDR3aa: CASSLGSLNNQPQHF
CDR3nt: TGTGCCAGCAGCTTAGGATCGCTAAATAATCAGCCCCAGCATTTT

len: 12
d_gene: TRBD1
abundance: -
v_gene: TRBV5-1
j_gene: TRBJ1-6
CDR3aa: CASRYPGGFLHF
CDR3nt: TGCGCCAGCAGGTACCCAGGGGGCTTCCTCCACTTT

len: 15
d_gene: TRBD2
abundance: -
v_gene: TRBV5-1
j_gene: TRBJ2-1
CDR3aa: CASSLDGAGGAEQFF
CDR3nt: TGCGCCAGCAGCTTGGATGGGGCGGGGGGAGCTGAGCAGTTCTTC

len: 13
d_gene: -
abundance: -
v_gene: TRBV2
j_gene: TRBJ2-4
CDR3aa: CASRSRAQNIQYF
CDR3nt: TGTGCCAGCAGGTCACGGGCCCAAAACATTCAGTACTTC

len: 16
d_gene: -
abundance: -
v_gene: TRBV7-3
j_gene: TRBJ1-2
CDR3aa: CASSASGTSHVAGYTF
CDR3nt: TGTGCCAGCAGCGCATCCGGGACCTCGCATGTCGCCGGCTACACCTTC

len: 18
d_gene: -
abundance: few
v_gene: TRBV28
j_gene: TRBJ1-2
CDR3aa: CASSFRTEWGVGLYGYTF
CDR3nt: TGTGCCAGCAGTTTCAGGACAGAGTGGGGAGTCGGGCTCTATGGCTACACCTTC

len: 11
d_gene: -
abundance: -
v_gene: TRBV29-1
j_gene: TRBJ1-1
CDR3aa: CSSDKNTEAFF
CDR3nt: TGCAGCTCGGACAAAAACACTGAAGCTTTCTTT